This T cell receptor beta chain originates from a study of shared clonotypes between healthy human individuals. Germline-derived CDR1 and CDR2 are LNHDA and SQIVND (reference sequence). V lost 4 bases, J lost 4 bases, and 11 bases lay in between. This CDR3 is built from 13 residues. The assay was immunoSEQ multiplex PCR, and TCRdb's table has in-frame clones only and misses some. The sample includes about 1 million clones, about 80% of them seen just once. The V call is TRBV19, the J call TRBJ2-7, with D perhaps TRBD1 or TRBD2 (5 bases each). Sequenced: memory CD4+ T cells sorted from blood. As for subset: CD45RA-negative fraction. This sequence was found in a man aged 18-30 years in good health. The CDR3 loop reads CASSRDPSYEQYF. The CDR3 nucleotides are TGTGCCAGTAGTAGGGACCCCAGTTACGAGCAGTACTTC. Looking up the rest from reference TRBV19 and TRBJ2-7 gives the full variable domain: DGGITQSPKYLFRKEGQNVTLSCEQNLNHDAMYWYRQDPGQGLRLIYYSQIVNDFQKGDIAEGYSVSREKKESFPLTVTSAQKNPTAFYLCASSRDPSYEQYFGPGTRLTVT.